Listed below are T cell receptor beta chains from one sample, sequenced in a study of cytomegalovirus exposure and HLA in healthy donors. Assay used: immunoSEQ multiplex PCR; TCRdb lists only in-frame clones, some missing. This sample carries a few hundred thousand clones, nearly 90% of them seen once, and the ten largest clones take approximately 0.95%. Material: PBMCs. The receptors here all came from a man aged 25 to 45 in good health and CMV-seronegative. The CDR3 runs from the conserved cysteine through the conserved F or W. Fields, in order: CDR3 protein, CDR3 DNA, J gene, D gene, V gene, clone size. The D gene is left open where the match is weak. The listing skips clone size in some rows; elsewhere it reads once, few, many or a size class.

cdr3_aa: CASSYRGGSTGELFF
cdr3_nt: TGTGCCAGCAGCTATCGCGGGGGGTCCACCGGGGAGCTGTTTTTT
j_call: TRBJ2-2
d_call: TRBD2
v_call: TRBV7-9
clone_size: NA

cdr3_aa: CASSTTSGGEQYF
cdr3_nt: TGTGCCAGCAGTACCACCTCGGGGGGCGAGCAGTACTTC
j_call: TRBJ2-7
d_call: TRBD2
v_call: TRBV6-6
clone_size: NA

cdr3_aa: CASSFRQGGEQYF
cdr3_nt: TGTGCCAGCAGTTTCCGGCAGGGGGGCGAGCAGTACTTC
j_call: TRBJ2-7
d_call: NA
v_call: TRBV27
clone_size: NA

cdr3_aa: CASSLWTGGKTEAFF
cdr3_nt: TGTGCCAGCAGTTTATGGACAGGGGGAAAGACTGAAGCTTTCTTT
j_call: TRBJ1-1
d_call: TRBD1
v_call: TRBV27
clone_size: NA

cdr3_aa: CASSFLAGDTDTQYF
cdr3_nt: TGTGCCAGCAGCTTCCTAGCGGGGGACACAGATACGCAGTATTTT
j_call: TRBJ2-3
d_call: TRBD2
v_call: TRBV7-9
clone_size: once

cdr3_aa: CASSIVDPRGTEAFF
cdr3_nt: TGTGCCAGTAGTATAGTGGACCCTAGGGGCACTGAAGCTTTCTTT
j_call: TRBJ1-1
d_call: NA
v_call: TRBV19
clone_size: NA

cdr3_aa: CATSRGGGGFVHEQYF
cdr3_nt: TGTGCCACCAGCAGAGGGGGGGGAGGTTTTGTCCACGAGCAGTACTTC
j_call: TRBJ2-7
d_call: TRBD2
v_call: TRBV15
clone_size: NA

cdr3_aa: CASSAVDSPKLNYGYTF
cdr3_nt: TGTGCCAGCAGCGCAGTGGACAGCCCTAAATTGAACTATGGCTACACCTTC
j_call: TRBJ1-2
d_call: NA
v_call: TRBV7-2
clone_size: NA

cdr3_aa: CASSQETGYEQYF
cdr3_nt: TGTGCCAGCAGCCAAGAAACAGGGTACGAGCAGTACTTC
j_call: TRBJ2-7
d_call: NA
v_call: TRBV4-2
clone_size: NA

cdr3_aa: CASSATGGAEAFF
cdr3_nt: TGTGCCAGCAGCGCGACAGGGGGGGCTGAAGCTTTCTTT
j_call: TRBJ1-1
d_call: TRBD1
v_call: TRBV7-9
clone_size: NA

cdr3_aa: CASSQPGQPETEAFF
cdr3_nt: TGCGCCAGCAGCCAACCCGGACAGCCGGAGACTGAAGCTTTCTTT
j_call: TRBJ1-1
d_call: NA
v_call: TRBV4-3
clone_size: NA

cdr3_aa: CSAGGTVTFF
cdr3_nt: TGCAGTGCTGGCGGGACGGTGACTTTCTTT
j_call: TRBJ1-1
d_call: NA
v_call: TRBV20-1
clone_size: NA

cdr3_aa: CASSLMRGGVVEQFF
cdr3_nt: TGTGCCAGCAGCTTAATGCGGGGGGGTGTCGTTGAGCAGTTCTTC
j_call: TRBJ2-1
d_call: TRBD2
v_call: TRBV7-2
clone_size: NA

cdr3_aa: CASSQATQYNEQFF
cdr3_nt: TGTGCCAGCAGCCAAGCTACCCAATACAATGAGCAGTTCTTC
j_call: TRBJ2-1
d_call: NA
v_call: TRBV4-2
clone_size: NA

cdr3_aa: CASSPSQGLDSPLHF
cdr3_nt: TGTGCCAGCAGCCCCTCGCAGGGGCTGGATTCACCCCTCCACTTT
j_call: TRBJ1-6
d_call: NA
v_call: TRBV5-4
clone_size: NA

cdr3_aa: CASSSTGTHDDTQYF
cdr3_nt: TGTGCCAGCAGTTCGACCGGGACACACGATGATACGCAGTATTTT
j_call: TRBJ2-3
d_call: NA
v_call: TRBV27
clone_size: once

cdr3_aa: CASSDRGNTEAFF
cdr3_nt: TGTGCCAGCAGTGACAGGGGAAACACTGAAGCTTTCTTT
j_call: TRBJ1-1
d_call: NA
v_call: TRBV25-1
clone_size: NA

cdr3_aa: CASSPTGGLGSSGYTF
cdr3_nt: TGTGCCAGCAGCCCCACTGGGGGACTGGGGAGCTCTGGCTACACCTTC
j_call: TRBJ1-2
d_call: NA
v_call: TRBV7-2
clone_size: NA